This entry lists 14 T cell receptor beta chains sequenced from one sample in a study of T cell responses to AZD1222 COVID-19 vaccine. Using immunoSEQ multiplex PCR, the repertoire was profiled, and TCRdb retains in-frame clones only, with some absent. In the table there are about 130,000 clones, roughly 90% of which are singletons. The specimen comprised peripheral blood, sampled 28 days after the second AZD1222 dose. These receptors were obtained from an adult who received the AZD1222 COVID-19 vaccine.

The J gene is TRBJ2-7, the V gene TRBV18, with D hard to call. V gave up 2 bases and J gave up 5 bases, with 7 bases separating them. This CDR3 has 12 residues. Germline V gene lookup returns CDR1 KGHSH and CDR2 LQKENI. CDR3 DNA sequence: TGTGCCAGCTCACCATTACCCCACGAGCAGTACTTC. It specifies CASSPLPHEQYF.

The chain joins TRBV12-3 or TRBV12-4 to TRBJ1-3, with D unclear. V was clipped by 6 bases and J by 2 bases, with 2 bases between them. CDR3 size: 11 residues. CDR3 region: CASRAGNTIYF. The CDR3 DNA is TGTGCCAGCAGGGCTGGAAACACCATATATTTT.

V usage is TRBV27 and J usage is TRBJ2-1; 8 bases map to TRBD2. From germline, CDR1 is MNHEY and CDR2 SMNVEV (reference sequence). V was pared by 5 bases and J by 5 bases, with 8 bases of the junction left unmatched. The CDR3 sequence is 15 residues long. Here the CDR3 DNA reads TGTGCCAGCAGTCCGAGAGGTAGCGGGGACAATGAGCAGTTCTTC. It yields the protein CASSPRGSGDNEQFF.

The V and J genes are TRBV4-1 and TRBJ2-3; 8 nucleotides line up with TRBD2. The CDR3 runs 15 residues. Germline V gene data show CDR1 as MGHRA and CDR2 as YSYEKL. With V trimmed by 1 base and J by 3 bases, 3 bases remained unmatched. The CDR3 here is CASSQVSGVTDTQYF. The CDR3 DNA sequence: TGCGCCAGCAGCCAAGTTAGCGGGGTGACAGATACGCAGTATTTT.

This rearrangement joins TRBV5-4 to TRBJ1-2; a possible D gene is TRBD1 (5 bases). The CDR3 length is 13 residues. Germline-derived CDR1 and CDR2 are SGHNT and YYREEE (reference sequence). V lost 4 bases to trimming and J lost 1 base, with 8 bases between them. CDR3 region: CASSGDGNYGYTF. For the CDR3, the DNA is TGTGCCAGCAGCGGGGACGGTAACTATGGCTACACCTTC.

V and J are TRBV7-6 and TRBJ2-1, with 11 bases matching TRBD2. Losses at the gene ends were 0 bases for V and 7 bases for J; bases not matched to a gene: 11. Germline V gene sequence: CDR1 SGHVS, CDR2 FNYEAQ. This CDR3 has 18 amino acids. The DNA for the CDR3 is TGTGCCAGCAGCTTAGCTAGCGGGAGGGAATTTTCTCGGAATGAGCAGTTCTTC. Its translation: CASSLASGREFSRNEQFF.

V and J are TRBV7-9 and TRBJ1-4; no definite D call. The CDR3 length is 16 residues. CDR1 is SEHNR, CDR2 FQNEAQ, per germline (reference sequence). Trimming cost V 1 base and J 0 bases, with 9 bases left between them. The DNA of the CDR3 is TGTGCCAGCAGCTTAGGTCTAGCATCAACTAATGAAAAACTGTTTTTT. It yields the protein CASSLGLASTNEKLFF.

The chain couples TRBV29-1 to TRBJ1-5; D ambiguous. Trimming removed 7 bases from V and 2 bases from J, with 6 bases in between. The germline V gene has CDR1 SQVTM and CDR2 ANQGSEA. The CDR3 is 11 residues long. Here the CDR3 reads CSARRNQPQHF. CDR3 coding DNA: TGCAGCGCAAGGCGCAATCAGCCCCAGCATTTT.

This clone occurred once. The rearrangement uses TRBV19 and TRBJ2-1; D unclear. The germline V gene encodes CDR1 LNHDA and CDR2 SQIVND (reference sequence). This CDR3 comprises 15 residues. The germline V and J ends were trimmed by 4 bases and 4 bases, with 14 bases remaining between them. The CDR3 loop is CASSTLPDLYNEQFF. The CDR3 nucleotides are TGTGCCAGTAGTACTCTCCCGGACCTGTACAATGAGCAGTTCTTC.

This chain connects TRBV5-1 to TRBJ1-4, with 8 positions matching TRBD1. Germline CDR1 is SGHRS and CDR2 is YFSETQ. This CDR3 region has 15 residues. V was pared by 5 bases and J by 5 bases, with 8 bases of the junction left unmatched. CDR3 loop: CASRVLDRANEKLFF. Here the CDR3 DNA reads TGCGCCAGCAGAGTCCTGGACAGGGCAAATGAAAAACTGTTTTTT.

This chain joins TRBV6-5 and TRBJ1-1, with D possibly TRBD1 on 5 matching bases. CDR1 and CDR2 from the germline V gene are MNHEY and SVGAGI. V lost 7 bases to trimming and J lost 3 bases, with 12 bases between them. This CDR3 has 13 residues. In DNA, the CDR3 is TGTGCCAGCATCGCAGGGCAATACACTGAAGCTTTCTTT. Residues: CASIAGQYTEAFF.

This clone was observed a single time. V gene TRBV28 combines with J gene TRBJ1-5, with 7 positions matching TRBD1. Germline CDR1 is MDHEN and CDR2 is SYDVKM. The CDR3 has 14 residues. Germline trimming cut 7 bases from V and 4 bases from J; bases unmatched to any gene: 7. The CDR3 is CASNIQGPNQPQHF. CDR3 DNA: TGTGCCAGCAACATACAGGGGCCGAATCAGCCCCAGCATTTT. The full variable domain, its missing parts supplied by reference TRBV28 and TRBJ1-5, is DVKVTQSSRYLVKRTGEKVFLECVQDMDHENMFWYRQDPGLGLRLIYFSYDVKMKEKGDIPEGYSVSREKKERFSLILESASTNQTSMYLCASNIQGPNQPQHFGDGTRLSIL.

The V gene is TRBV2, the J gene TRBJ1-5; D remains ambiguous. The CDR3 totals 15 residues. The germline gives CDR1 SNHLY, CDR2 FYNNEI. V dropped 3 bases and J dropped 9 bases, with 18 bases sitting between them. The CDR3 DNA follows: TGTGCCAGCAGTGACGGGTTAGGGTTCTTGGGGCCCCAGCATTTT. The encoded protein is CASSDGLGFLGPQHF.

The chain carries TRBV30 and TRBJ2-7; D unclear. Germline-derived CDR1 and CDR2 are GTSNPN and SVGIG (reference sequence). Trimming removed 0 bases at V and 0 bases at J, with 6 bases between. CDR3 length: 13 residues. The CDR3 nucleotides are TGTGCCTGGAGTGTATTAAGCTCCTACGAGCAGTACTTC. It codes for CAWSVLSSYEQYF.